This T cell receptor (beta chain) is drawn from a study of T-cell reconstitution after alpha-beta-depleted transplantation in children (dated by TCRdb to 2015 to 2016). Background on the whole study: T-cell immune reconstitution after TCRalphabeta/CD19-depleted allogeneic hematopoietic cell transplantation in children was quantitatively tracked in the study by means of TCR repertoire profiling. Results and caveats for the whole study, not just this receptor: Apparently early alphabetaT-cell count recovery about two months after transplant reportedly relied on only several hundred rapidly expanded clones derived from non-depleted graft cells. Over subsequent months, a decline in hyperexpanded clone frequencies was noted, and after one year, T-cell counts and TCRbeta diversity were mostly ascribed to newly produced T cells. In some patients, high TCRbeta diversity at day 60 was attributed to recipient T cells and intrathymic progenitors that had survived conditioning.

Only a few counts were recorded for this clonotype. Which antigen it targets is not known. Qualities for individual bases were not recorded, and no much larger clone is one base off. Receptor amplification or capture employed PCR. The run used an Illumina HiSeq 2500. TCR libraries were prepared with molecular barcoding, using unique molecular identifiers to normalize TCRbeta repertoire quantification. TCRdb ran its own pipeline on the public reads, namely fastp trimming at Q25 and MiXCR clone calling, and kept in-frame beta chains. All rows with the same CDR3 protein become a single entry with the most common DNA and genes. Within this sample are some 600,000 distinct CDR3 sequences, with around 13% of them counted one time only. The ten largest account for roughly 2.3% of the sample. V is clipped by 3 bases and J by 0 bases, and the sequence between their germline boundaries is 9 bases long. CDR1 and CDR2 were assigned from the germline V gene as MDHEN and SYDVKM. The CDR3 measures 16 amino acids from cysteine to phenylalanine. CDR3 DNA is the only sequence kept; it has 48 bases, read in frame from the first base.

According to the study, the label for this sample's treatment or condition signals: allogeneic hematopoietic cell transplantation with graft depleted of TCRalphabeta T cells and CD19 B cells. The children who served as transplant recipients had been given grafts of TCRalphabeta/CD19-depleted allogeneic hematopoietic cells. The source of this sequence is a male patient younger than 18 who had a stem cell transplant for acute myeloid leukemia, so the T cells may come from the graft donor. Source: PBMCs, mostly from graft donor cells, taken 360 days after TCRalphabeta/CD19-depleted stem cell transplant. This chain is built from TRBV28 and TRBJ2-6; a confident D gene designation cannot be given. The nucleotides read TGTGCCAGCAGTTTGCGTACGTTCTCTGGGGCCAACGTCCTGACTTTC. This is translated as CASSLRTFSGANVLTF. With the portions outside the CDR3 filled from the reference TRBV28 and TRBJ2-6 genes, the complete variable region becomes DVKVTQSSRYLVKRTGEKVFLECVQDMDHENMFWYRQDPGLGLRLIYFSYDVKMKEKGDIPEGYSVSREKKERFSLILESASTNQTSMYLCASSLRTFSGANVLTFGAGSRLTVL.